Listed below are T cell receptor beta chains from one sample, sequenced in a study of technical replicates of blood from a few donors. Generated by immunoSEQ multiplex PCR, the TCRdb table keeps only in-frame clones and is missing some. The data hold tens of thousands of clones, with 90% to 97% observed a single time. Sequences were obtained from T cells isolated from PBMCs. All receptors derive from a human donor in good health. Both conserved end residues are part of each CDR3. Fields, in order: D gene, clone size, J gene, V gene, CDR3 protein, CDR3 DNA. The D gene is left open where the match is weak. Clone size, where shown, is once, few, many, or a class for clones that have expanded.

NA NA TRBJ1-1 TRBV28 CASCKQGWGTEAFF TGTGCCAGCTGCAAACAGGGTTGGGGCACTGAAGCTTTCTTT
NA NA TRBJ2-5 TRBV4-1 CASSARTSRETQYF TGCGCCAGCAGCGCCCGCACAAGTCGAGAGACCCAGTACTTC
TRBD2 NA TRBJ2-5 TRBV5-1 CASSAAGQETQYF TGCGCCAGCAGCGCAGCGGGACAAGAGACCCAGTACTTC
TRBD1 once TRBJ2-1 TRBV10-3 CAIQQGTIGNEQFF TGTGCCATCCAACAGGGGACGATAGGCAATGAGCAGTTCTTC
NA NA TRBJ2-7 TRBV2 CASSPGYSYEQYF TGTGCCAGCAGTCCAGGGTATTCCTACGAGCAGTACTTC
NA NA TRBJ2-1 TRBV7-8 CASSLAGGPLPYNEQFF TGTGCCAGCAGCTTAGCCGGAGGGCCTCTCCCCTACAATGAGCAGTTCTTC
NA NA TRBJ2-7 TRBV19 CASRQGALEQYF TGTGCCAGTAGGCAGGGCGCGCTCGAGCAGTACTTC
TRBD1 NA TRBJ2-3 TRBV27 CASSFLGQGTDTQYF TGTGCCAGCAGTTTTCTTGGACAGGGAACAGATACGCAGTATTTT
TRBD1 NA TRBJ2-7 TRBV25-1 CASDVRETGFYEQYF TGTGCCAGCGACGTCCGTGAGACAGGGTTCTACGAGCAGTACTTC
TRBD2 NA TRBJ2-1 TRBV6-5 CASSPLSGTRTQFF TGTGCCAGCAGTCCACTTTCGGGGACTAGAACACAGTTCTTC
TRBD1 NA TRBJ2-4 TRBV19 CATLGQGKNIQYF TGTGCCACCCTAGGACAGGGCAAAAACATTCAGTACTTC
TRBD2 NA TRBJ2-1 TRBV9 CASSVVISGRGAYNEQFF TGTGCCAGCAGCGTAGTTATTAGCGGGAGGGGGGCATACAATGAGCAGTTCTTC
TRBD2 NA TRBJ2-7 TRBV7-8 CASSPGASGSSYEQYF TGTGCCAGCAGCCCAGGGGCTAGCGGGAGCTCCTACGAGCAGTACTTC
NA NA TRBJ1-5 TRBV13 CASSFRDNQPQHF TGTGCCAGCAGCTTCCGGGACAATCAGCCCCAGCATTTT
NA NA TRBJ1-4 TRBV9 CASSFAGREEKLFF TGTGCCAGCAGCTTCGCCGGACGGGAGGAAAAACTGTTTTTT
TRBD1 once TRBJ2-6 TRBV7-2 CASSLTGTAGANVLTF TGTGCCAGCAGCTTGACAGGGACCGCGGGGGCCAACGTCCTGACTTTC
NA NA TRBJ2-2 TRBV30 CAWRGRPNTGELFF TGTGCCTGGAGGGGGCGGCCGAACACCGGGGAGCTGTTTTTT
TRBD1 NA TRBJ2-7 TRBV27 CASSLRWGQGAREQYF TGTGCCAGCAGTTTAAGATGGGGACAGGGGGCGCGGGAGCAGTACTTC
TRBD1 NA TRBJ1-3 TRBV18 CATRQGGNTIYF TGTGCCACCCGACAGGGTGGAAACACCATATATTTT
NA NA TRBJ2-5 TRBV6-5 CASSYTPRTVQETQYF TGTGCCAGCAGTTACACTCCAAGGACAGTACAAGAGACCCAGTACTTC
NA once TRBJ2-1 TRBV7-9 CASTLPSGEQFF TGTGCCAGCACCCTACCATCAGGGGAGCAGTTCTTC